Listed below are T cell receptor beta chains from one sample, sequenced in a study of shared clonotypes between healthy human individuals. The protocol was immunoSEQ multiplex PCR, while the TCRdb copy is restricted to in-frame clones and leaves out a portion. Of about 800,000 clones in the sample, 90% to 98% are singletons; the top ten hold less than 0.25%. The material sequenced was naive CD8+ T cells sorted from blood. The receptor source for this set is a man aged 25-40 years in good health. Each CDR3 is given with its conserved first and last residue. A D gene is named only where the DNA matches it firmly.

v_gene: TRBV4-3
d_gene: -
CDR3aa: CASSQTRLLQGGRNTEAFF

v_gene: TRBV19
d_gene: -
CDR3aa: CASSRRDDYGYTF

v_gene: TRBV25-1
d_gene: -
CDR3aa: CASSTLTGELFF

v_gene: TRBV7-9
d_gene: -
CDR3aa: CASSLSSMNGYTF

v_gene: TRBV2
d_gene: TRBD2
CDR3aa: CASRDLRGLAGGPDLDEQFF

v_gene: TRBV15
d_gene: -
CDR3aa: CATSRDERNTGELFF

v_gene: TRBV11-3
d_gene: TRBD1
CDR3aa: CASSFSDRVTDTQYF

v_gene: TRBV4-1
d_gene: -
CDR3aa: CASRASDGNTEAFF

v_gene: TRBV9
d_gene: -
CDR3aa: CASSRDAETEAFF

v_gene: TRBV9
d_gene: TRBD1
CDR3aa: CASSVNRGPRTGELFF

v_gene: TRBV27
d_gene: TRBD2
CDR3aa: CASSWAGTTNEQFF

v_gene: TRBV11-2
d_gene: -
CDR3aa: CASSIGPKGGQAYNEQFF

v_gene: TRBV10-2
d_gene: -
CDR3aa: CASTPVEGRKNTEAFF

v_gene: TRBV2
d_gene: TRBD2
CDR3aa: CASRFGPGGPGEQYF

v_gene: TRBV28
d_gene: TRBD2
CDR3aa: CASSLGLAGVEQYF

v_gene: TRBV11-2
d_gene: -
CDR3aa: CASSSTLGSWQETQYF

v_gene: TRBV6-6
d_gene: -
CDR3aa: CASSYATRAYEQYF

v_gene: TRBV7-9
d_gene: -
CDR3aa: CASTSGSRYEQYF

v_gene: TRBV11-2
d_gene: -
CDR3aa: CASSLIPSTDTQYF

v_gene: TRBV28
d_gene: TRBD1
CDR3aa: CASSLHRGYEQYF

v_gene: TRBV29-1
d_gene: -
CDR3aa: CSSLGNTEAFF

v_gene: TRBV29-1
d_gene: -
CDR3aa: CSVDPDISDPLETQYF

v_gene: TRBV7-8
d_gene: -
CDR3aa: CASSLDLGTGAPWKEQFF